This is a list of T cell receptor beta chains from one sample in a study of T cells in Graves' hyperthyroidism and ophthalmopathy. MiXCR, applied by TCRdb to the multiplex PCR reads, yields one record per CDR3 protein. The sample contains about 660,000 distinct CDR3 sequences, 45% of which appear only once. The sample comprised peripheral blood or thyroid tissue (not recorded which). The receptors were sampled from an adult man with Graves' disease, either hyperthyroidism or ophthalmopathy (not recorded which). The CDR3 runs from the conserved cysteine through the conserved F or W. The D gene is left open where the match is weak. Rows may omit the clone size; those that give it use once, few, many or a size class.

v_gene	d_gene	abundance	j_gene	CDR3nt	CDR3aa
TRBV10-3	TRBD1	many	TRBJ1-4	TGTGCCATCAGTGAGACCGACGACAGGGCCGGGAATGAAAAACTGTTTTTT	CAISETDDRAGNEKLFF
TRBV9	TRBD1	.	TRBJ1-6	TGTGCCAGCAGTCGGACAGGGAATCAGCCCCTCCACTTT	CASSRTGNQPLHF
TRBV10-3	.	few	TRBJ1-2	TGTGCCATCAGTGAGTCTTCGGGGACGGGGACCTATGGCTACACCTTC	CAISESSGTGTYGYTF
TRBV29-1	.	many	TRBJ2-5	TGCAGCGTGGGCGGGACTCTCATTAGGGAGACCCAGTACTTC	CSVGGTLIRETQYF
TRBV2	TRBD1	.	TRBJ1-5	TGTGCCAGCAGGGTCCGACAGGGACTCAATCAGCCCCAGCATTTT	CASRVRQGLNQPQHF
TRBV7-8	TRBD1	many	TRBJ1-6	TGTGCCAGCAGCCCACAGGGGAATGGGTCACCCCTCCACTTT	CASSPQGNGSPLHF
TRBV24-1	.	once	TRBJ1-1	TGTGCCACCAGTGATACGACAGGAAGGGACACCGAAGCTTTCTTT	CATSDTTGRDTEAFF
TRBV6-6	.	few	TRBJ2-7	TGTGCCAGCAGGTACGGGGGCGACGAGCAGTACTTC	CASRYGGDEQYF
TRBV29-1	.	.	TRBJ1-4	TGCAGCGTTGGACGTGAGGTGACCCAAAAACTGTTTTTT	CSVGREVTQKLFF
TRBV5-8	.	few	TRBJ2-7	TGTGCCAGCCTGGGACGGGAGTCCCACGAGCAGTACTTC	CASLGRESHEQYF
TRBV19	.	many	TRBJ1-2	TGTGCCAGTAGTATAGACCCCACGGGGGGCTACACCTTC	CASSIDPTGGYTF
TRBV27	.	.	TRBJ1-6	TGTGCCAGCAGTTTTGCAGGTTTCTCACCCCTCCACTTT	CASSFAGFSPLHF
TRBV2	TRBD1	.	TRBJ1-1	TGTGCCAGCGGGCGGACAGGGCAGTCCGCTGAAGCTTTCTTT	CASGRTGQSAEAFF
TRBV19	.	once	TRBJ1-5	TGTGCCAGTACCGAAGTCATAGTATTAAATCGTCAGCCCCAGCATTTT	CASTEVIVLNRQPQHF
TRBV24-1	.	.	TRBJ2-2	TGTGCCACCAGTGATTTGGGCAGGGCGGGCACCGGGGAGCTGTTTTTT	CATSDLGRAGTGELFF
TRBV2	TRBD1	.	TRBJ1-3	TGTGCCAGCAGCCCCAGACAGGGCTCTGGAAACACCATATATTTT	CASSPRQGSGNTIYF
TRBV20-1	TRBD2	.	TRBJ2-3	TGCAGTGCTAGGTCGGTAGCGGGGGGATACACAGATACGCAGTATTTT	CSARSVAGGYTDTQYF
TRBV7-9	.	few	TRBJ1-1	TGTGCCAGCAGCTTATATGAACAGTCGATCGGAGCTGAAGCTTTCTTT	CASSLYEQSIGAEAFF
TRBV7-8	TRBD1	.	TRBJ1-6	TGTGCCAGCAGCTCCGACAGGGGGTTATCTAATTCACCCCTCCACTTT	CASSSDRGLSNSPLHF
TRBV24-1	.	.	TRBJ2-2	TGTGCCAGCAGTTTGTCCCTGTACACCGGGGAGCTGTTTTTT	CASSLSLYTGELFF
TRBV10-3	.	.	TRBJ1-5	TGTGCCATCAGTGGGGAGCAGGCCATTAATCAGCCCCAGCATTTT	CAISGEQAINQPQHF
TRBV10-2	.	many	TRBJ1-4	TGCGCCAGCAGTGAATCAAGGTCCGATGAAAAACTGTTTTTT	CASSESRSDEKLFF
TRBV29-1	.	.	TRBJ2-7	TGCAGCGTTGAAGGTCCAGGGCCCCACGAGCAGTACTTC	CSVEGPGPHEQYF
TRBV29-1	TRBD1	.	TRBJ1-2	TGCAGCGTTCAAAACGGGACAGGGGGCTATGGCTACACCTTC	CSVQNGTGGYGYTF
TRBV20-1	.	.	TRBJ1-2	TGCAGTGCTAGTTCGGGACACGTCTATGGCTACACCTTC	CSASSGHVYGYTF
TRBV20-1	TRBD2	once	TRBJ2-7	TGCAGTGCTAGAGAGGAGGGACTAGCGGGGGTCTTAAAGTTC	CSAREEGLAGVLKF
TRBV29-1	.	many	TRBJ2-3	TGCAGCGTTGGTGCGGCCCGCACAGATACGCAGTATTTT	CSVGAARTDTQYF
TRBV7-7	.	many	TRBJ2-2	TGTGCTAGCAGCTTAGTAGGAGGGACCACCGGGGAGCTGTTTTTT	CASSLVGGTTGELFF
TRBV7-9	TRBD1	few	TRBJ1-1	TGTGCCAGCAGCCGAGGGCCGGGACAGGGCCTATCTGAAGCTTTCTTT	CASSRGPGQGLSEAFF
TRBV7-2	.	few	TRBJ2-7	TGTGCCAGCAGCCCCGATTACGACTCAAACTACGAGCAGTACTTC	CASSPDYDSNYEQYF
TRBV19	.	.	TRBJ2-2	TGTGCCAGTAGTATCCCTAGGACGACCGGGGAGCTGTTTTTT	CASSIPRTTGELFF
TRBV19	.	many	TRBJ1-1	TGTGCCAGTAGTCTTGGACAGATAATGAACACTGAAGCTTTCTTT	CASSLGQIMNTEAFF
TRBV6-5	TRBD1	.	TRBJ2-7	TGTGCCATCAGCTCAGGACAGGGGTTCGACGAGCAGTACTTC	CAISSGQGFDEQYF
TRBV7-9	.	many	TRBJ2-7	TGTGCCAGCGAAAAGGAGGGGGGGGTCGGCGAGCAGTACTTC	CASEKEGGVGEQYF
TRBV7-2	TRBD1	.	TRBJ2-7	TGTGCCAGCAGATCCGGGACAGGTTCATTC	CASRSGTGSF
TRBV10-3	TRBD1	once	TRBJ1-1	TGTGCCACCTCATCGGGACAGGTGGCCACTGAAGCTTTCTTT	CATSSGQVATEAFF
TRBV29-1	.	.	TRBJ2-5	TGCAGCGTGGCGGGGGCGCGGGAGACCCAGTACTTC	CSVAGARETQYF
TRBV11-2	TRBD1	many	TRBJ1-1	TGTGCCAGCAGGCTTACAGGGGGCAACACTGAAGCTTTCTTT	CASRLTGGNTEAFF
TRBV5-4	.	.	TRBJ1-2	TGTGCCAGCAGCTTGGCCGGGGGGAGGAGTTATGGCTACACCTTC	CASSLAGGRSYGYTF
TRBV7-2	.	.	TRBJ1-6	TGCGCCAGCAGTGTACAGTTGGATTCACCCCTCCACTTT	CASSVQLDSPLHF
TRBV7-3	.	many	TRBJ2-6	TGTGCCAGCAGCTTACGGGACATATACTCTGGGGCCAACGTCCTGACTTTC	CASSLRDIYSGANVLTF
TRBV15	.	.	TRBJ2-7	TGTGCCACCAGCCGAGGGGCCCCCGGGCGGGAGCAGTACTTC	CATSRGAPGREQYF
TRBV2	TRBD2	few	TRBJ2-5	TGTGCCAGCCCCTTCCTAGCGGGGGGTGTAGAGACCCAGTACTTC	CASPFLAGGVETQYF
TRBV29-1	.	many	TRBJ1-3	TGCAGCGTCCAGGGGTTTCTGACTGGAAACACCATATATTTT	CSVQGFLTGNTIYF
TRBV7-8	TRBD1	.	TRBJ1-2	TGTGCCTGGAGTCCACCGACAGGGAGCGGTCGTGGCTACACCTTC	CAWSPPTGSGRGYTF
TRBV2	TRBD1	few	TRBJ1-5	TGTGCCAGCAGTCCGATCCGACAGGGCAGTCAGCCCCAGCATTTT	CASSPIRQGSQPQHF
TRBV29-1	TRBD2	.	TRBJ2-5	TGCAGCAGCTTAGGGACTACCCAAGAGACCCAGTACTTC	CSSLGTTQETQYF
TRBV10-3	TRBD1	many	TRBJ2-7	TGTGCCATCAGTGAACAGGGGTACTACGAGCAGTACTTC	CAISEQGYYEQYF
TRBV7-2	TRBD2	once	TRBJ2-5	TGTGCCAGCAGCTTAGATCGGACTAGAGGGACCCAGTACTTC	CASSLDRTRGTQYF
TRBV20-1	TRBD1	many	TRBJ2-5	TGCAGTGCTATTGGACAGGGGGCCGAGACCCAGTACTTC	CSAIGQGAETQYF
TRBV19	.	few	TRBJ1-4	TGTGCCAGTAGTATCCGTGGGGACATCGCAACTAATGAAAAACTGTTTTTT	CASSIRGDIATNEKLFF
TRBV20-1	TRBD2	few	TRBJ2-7	TGCAGTGCGTCGCGGTCTAGCGGGGCGTACGAGCAGTACTTC	CSASRSSGAYEQYF
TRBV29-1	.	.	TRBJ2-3	TGCAGCGTCGCAGGGTCACATACGCAGTATTTT	CSVAGSHTQYF
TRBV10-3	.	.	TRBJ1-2	TGTGCCAGCAGGCCTCAGGTAGACTATGGCTACACCTTC	CASRPQVDYGYTF
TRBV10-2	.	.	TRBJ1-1	TGCGCCAGCAAGGGGAGGGAAAACTCGAACACTGAAGCTTTCTTT	CASKGRENSNTEAFF
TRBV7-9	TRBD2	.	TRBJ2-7	TGCGCCAGCAGCCGCTGGTCGACCGGGACTAGCGGGACCTACGAGCAGTACTTC	CASSRWSTGTSGTYEQYF
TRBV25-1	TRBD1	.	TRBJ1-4	TGTGCCAGCAGTGCTTCCTGGGCGGGCAGGGGGCGAGAAAAACTGTTTTTT	CASSASWAGRGREKLFF
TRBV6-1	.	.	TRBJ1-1	TGTGCCAGCAGTTATGAGTCGTACACTGAAGCTTTCTTT	CASSYESYTEAFF
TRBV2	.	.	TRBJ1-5	TGTGCCAGCAGTGAAAGCCCTGGGATGAGCAGTGGTAGCAATCAGCCCCAGCATTTT	CASSESPGMSSGSNQPQHF